The 20 T cell receptor beta chains in this list originate from one sample, sequenced in a study of blood T cell repertoires in COVID-19. The method was immunoSEQ multiplex PCR; TCRdb's version includes in-frame clones alone and lacks a portion of them. The sample holds 200,000 or so clones, roughly four fifths seen once. Sequencing was performed on peripheral blood. These receptors were collected from a human donor with acute or convalescent COVID-19. The donor label of this sample is uncertain.

The chain is built from TRBV10-3 and TRBJ2-1, with 12 positions matching TRBD1. The germline CDR1 and CDR2 sequences are ENHRY and SYGVKD. J gave up 8 bases and V 11 bases, and 13 bases lay outside the gene matches. This CDR3 spans 15 amino acids. In nucleotides, the CDR3 is TGTGCCTCCCGAGGGGGGGACAGGGGGCTGGATGAGCAGTTCTTC. It translates to CASRGGDRGLDEQFF.

The J gene is TRBJ1-6, the V gene TRBV5-1; 7 bases match TRBD1. Unmatched junction bases numbered 7, after V lost 1 base and J lost 6 bases. CDR3 length: 16 amino acids. The germline CDR1 and CDR2 sequences are SGHRS and YFSETQ. The DNA for the CDR3 is TGCGCCAGCAGCTTGACTCAGACAGGGATTAATTCACCCCTCCACTTT. Its translation is CASSLTQTGINSPLHF.

The V and J genes are TRBV6-2 or TRBV6-3 and TRBJ2-1; 10 nucleotides align to TRBD2. Germline CDR1 and CDR2: MNHEY and SVGEGT. V was clipped by 4 bases and J by 3 bases; unmatched bases: 3. CDR3 length: 15 amino acids. The chain's CDR3 is CASSSRTSGYNEQFF. The CDR3 DNA reads TGTGCCAGCAGTTCCCGGACTAGCGGCTACAATGAGCAGTTCTTC.

This chain links TRBV7-3 with TRBJ2-7, with a tentative D call TRBD2 (6 bases). The germline CDR1 and CDR2 sequences are SGHTA and FQGTGA. CDR3 length equals 15 residues. V lost 2 bases to trimming and J lost 3 bases, with 14 bases between them. Here the CDR3 reads CASSLFSGANYEQYF. The CDR3 nucleotides are TGTGCCAGCAGCTTATTTAGCGGAGCCAACTACGAGCAGTACTTC.

This clone has only one observation. The rearrangement joins TRBV2 to TRBJ2-7; D is undetermined. V lost 5 bases and J lost 13, with 18 bases in between. Germline V gene sequence: CDR1 SNHLY, CDR2 FYNNEI. The CDR3 runs to 12 residues. The chain's CDR3 is CASSKQTPGPYF. CDR3 DNA sequence: TGTGCCAGCAGTAAGCAGACTCCGGGTCCCTACTTC.

This clone was counted a single time. The chain recombines TRBV13 with TRBJ2-3, with 7 bases fitting TRBD2. The length of the CDR3 is 14 residues. Germline lookup yields CDR1 PRHDT and CDR2 FYEKMQ (reference sequence). The ends lost 5 bases at V and 1 base at J; junction bases unmatched: 3. Here the CDR3 DNA reads TGTGCCAGCAGCCGCCGGGGGGGCACAGATACGCAGTATTTT. It is translated as CASSRRGGTDTQYF.

CDR3 coding DNA: TGCGCCAGCAGCTTGGCGCTACAAGAGACCCAGTACTTC. It specifies CASSLALQETQYF. The V gene is TRBV5-1, the J gene TRBJ2-5; D uncertain. The V end was cut by 0 bases, the J end by 2 bases, with 5 bases between. CDR1 SGHRS and CDR2 YFSETQ come from the germline V gene. This CDR3 has 13 residues.

The rearrangement uses TRBV29-1 and TRBJ1-5; 9 nucleotides match TRBD1. V shed 4 bases, J shed 4 bases, and the junction held 8 bases outside the gene matches. CDR1 and CDR2 from the germline V gene are SQVTM and ANQGSEA. CDR3 length: 15 amino acids. CDR3 nucleotides: TGCAGCGTTGCCGAGGACAGGGGAGGTAATCAGCCCCAGCATTTT. Protein product: CSVAEDRGGNQPQHF.

This rearrangement joins TRBV6-5 to TRBJ2-1; D remains ambiguous. V dropped 0 bases and J dropped 13 bases, with 13 bases sitting between them. The CDR3 contains 13 residues. CDR1 and CDR2 (germline): MNHEY, SVGAGI. This chain's CDR3 is CASSYSDFSPQFF. In DNA, the CDR3 is TGTGCCAGCAGTTACTCCGACTTTTCCCCTCAGTTCTTC.

The chain combines TRBV5-1 with TRBJ2-5; D gene ambiguous. Germline assignment: CDR1 SGHRS and CDR2 YFSETQ. V was trimmed by 0 bases and J by 0 bases, leaving 3 bases between them. The CDR3 spans 13 residues. CDR3: CASSLAYQETQYF. CDR3 in DNA: TGCGCCAGCAGCTTGGCGTACCAAGAGACCCAGTACTTC.

V is TRBV19 and J is TRBJ2-1; tentative D call: TRBD1 (5 bases). Trimming took off 5 bases at V and 4 bases at J, with 15 bases between the two ends. The CDR3 extends over 15 amino acids. Germline V gene data show CDR1 as LNHDA and CDR2 as SQIVND (reference sequence). CDR3 amino acids: CASSVQGAVYNEQFF. For the CDR3, the DNA is TGTGCCAGTAGTGTCCAGGGCGCTGTTTACAATGAGCAGTTCTTC. The whole variable domain, filled in from reference TRBV19 and TRBJ2-1, reads DGGITQSPKYLFRKEGQNVTLSCEQNLNHDAMYWYRQDPGQGLRLIYYSQIVNDFQKGDIAEGYSVSREKKESFPLTVTSAQKNPTAFYLCASSVQGAVYNEQFFGPGTRLTVL.

In DNA, the CDR3 is TGTGCCAGCAGTCCCCGGACAGGAGACACCGGGGAGCTGTTTTTT. This translates into CASSPRTGDTGELFF. The rearrangement joins TRBV27 to TRBJ2-2; 7 bases fit TRBD1. This CDR3 has 15 amino acids. The trim removed 5 bases at V and 3 bases at J, leaving 6 bases unmatched. Germline V lookup: CDR1 MNHEY, CDR2 SMNVEV (reference sequence).

A few counts support this clone. The V call is TRBV7-2, the J call TRBJ2-1; 13 nucleotides agree with TRBD2. The CDR3 has 18 amino acids. The ends lost 1 base at V and 12 bases at J; junction bases unmatched: 15. CDR1 SGHTA and CDR2 FQGNSA come from the germline V gene. This CDR3 is CASSLGPTEALAGGGQFF. CDR3 DNA: TGTGCCAGCAGCTTAGGACCGACAGAAGCACTAGCGGGAGGGGGGCAGTTCTTC. Full variable domain (missing parts from reference TRBV7-2 and TRBJ2-1): GAGVSQSPSNKVTEKGKDVELRCDPISGHTALYWYRQSLGQGLEFLIYFQGNSAPDKSGLPSDRFSAERTGGSVSTLTIQRTQQEDSAVYLCASSLGPTEALAGGGQFFGPGTRLTVL.

This chain connects TRBV11-3 to TRBJ2-5, with 9 positions matching TRBD1. The CDR3 covers 16 residues. Germline lookup yields CDR1 SGHNT and CDR2 YENEEA. V gave up 5 bases and J gave up 2 bases; unmatched junction bases: 9. In DNA, the CDR3 is TGTGCCAGCAGCCCAGGACAGGGGACGATACAAGAGACCCAGTACTTC. Protein product: CASSPGQGTIQETQYF.

The gene calls are TRBV9 and TRBJ2-1; 13 bases line up with TRBD2. J lost 5 bases, V lost 3 bases, and 11 bases had no gene match. Germline V CDR1 and CDR2: SGDLS, YYNGEE. There are 18 residues in the CDR3. The CDR3 spells CASSARGTSGNWNNEQFF. The CDR3 nucleotides are TGTGCCAGCAGCGCCCGCGGGACTAGCGGGAATTGGAACAATGAGCAGTTCTTC. The full variable domain, its missing parts supplied by reference TRBV9 and TRBJ2-1, is DSGVTQTPKHLITATGQRVTLRCSPRSGDLSVYWYQQSLDQGLQFLIQYYNGEERAKGNILERFSAQQFPDLHSELNLSSLELGDSALYFCASSARGTSGNWNNEQFFGPGTRLTVL.

The chain uses TRBV18 and TRBJ1-1, with 10 bases that match TRBD1. J lost 0 bases, V lost 3 bases, and 19 bases had no gene match. CDR1 and CDR2 from the germline V gene are KGHSH and LQKENI. The CDR3 is 21 residues long. CDR3 region: CASSPRPRDRGIKVLNTEAFF. The DNA for the CDR3 is TGTGCCAGCTCACCTAGGCCCCGGGACAGGGGAATCAAGGTCCTGAACACTGAAGCTTTCTTT.

This chain uses TRBV5-1 with TRBJ1-4; weak D call: TRBD1 (6 bases). The V end was cut by 3 bases, the J end by 2 bases, with 20 bases between. The CDR3 length is 18 residues. CDR1 and CDR2 (germline): SGHRS, YFSETQ. CDR3 nucleotide sequence: TGCGCCAGCAGCTCCCGTGGGACATCCAGCCGCACTAATGAAAAACTGTTTTTT. Residues: CASSSRGTSSRTNEKLFF.

This clone came up once. V usage is TRBV7-2 and J usage is TRBJ1-6; possible D gene TRBD1, 6 bases. From germline, CDR1 is SGHTA and CDR2 FQGNSA. This CDR3 comprises 14 residues. The V end was cut by 2 bases, the J end by 10 bases, with 12 bases between. The DNA for the CDR3 is TGTGCCAGCAGCTTAACAGGGATAGGATCACCCCTCCACTTT. It translates to CASSLTGIGSPLHF.

In DNA form, the CDR3 reads TGTGCCAGCAGCGTACCCGTATCAGGAGGCGAGCAGTACTTC. It yields the protein CASSVPVSGGEQYF. The V and J genes are TRBV9 and TRBJ2-7; D may be TRBD2 (5 bases). Germline assignment: CDR1 SGDLS and CDR2 YYNGEE. CDR3 length: 14 residues. V was clipped by 1 base and J by 6 bases, with 14 bases between them. Full variable domain (outside the CDR3, taken from reference TRBV9 and TRBJ2-7): DSGVTQTPKHLITATGQRVTLRCSPRSGDLSVYWYQQSLDQGLQFLIQYYNGEERAKGNILERFSAQQFPDLHSELNLSSLELGDSALYFCASSVPVSGGEQYFGPGTRLTVT.

J is TRBJ1-1 and V is TRBV6-5; D remains ambiguous. Trimming removed 6 bases from V and 4 bases from J, with 12 bases in between. The CDR3 has 13 residues. CDR1 is MNHEY, CDR2 SVGAGI, per germline. The CDR3 sequence: CASSVDWVTEAFF. In nucleotides, the CDR3 is TGTGCCAGCAGCGTTGACTGGGTCACTGAAGCTTTCTTT.